This T cell receptor (beta chain) was captured by sequencing in a study of T cells after yellow fever vaccination. Study at large: Fractions of limited cellularity were prepared by means of SMART-Seq v4 Ultra Low Input. Overall study results and limits: Weaker overall, the secondary response nonetheless peaked faster (day 5 versus 15). A large majority of primary-vaccination clones showed up again after the booster (approximately 96% CD4, almost 90% CD8).

As regards this clonotype: As yet, its antigen is unknown.

CDR3 length: 15 residues. The trim removed 8 bases at V and 0 bases at J, leaving 6 bases unmatched. Germline V gene sequence: CDR1 SNHLY, CDR2 FYNNEI. A process of 5'RACE template switching, which added a universal primer site and UMIs, was used to make TCR cDNA. TCRdb re-analysed the 5' RACE reads in MiXCR, keeping a single row per CDR3 protein. The sample holds roughly 520,000 distinct CDR3 sequences, 21% seen once. V gene TRBV2 combines with J gene TRBJ2-4, with TRBD2 matching over 8 bases. This TCR was sampled from a man aged 18 to 35 who received the YFV17D yellow fever vaccine. The source was PBMCs, collected approximately 22 days after the first yellow fever vaccination. CDR3 nucleotide sequence: TGTGCCAGCCGCACTAGCGGACTAGCCAAAAACATTCAGTACTTC. Its protein product is CASRTSGLAKNIQYF.